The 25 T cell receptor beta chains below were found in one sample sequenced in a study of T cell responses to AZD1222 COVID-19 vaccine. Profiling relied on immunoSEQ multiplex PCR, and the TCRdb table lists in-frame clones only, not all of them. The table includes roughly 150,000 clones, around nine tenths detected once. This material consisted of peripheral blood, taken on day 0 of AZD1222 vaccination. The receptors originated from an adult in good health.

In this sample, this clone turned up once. The CDR3 is CASNGLASSYNEQFF. The CDR3 DNA reads TGTGCCAGCAACGGACTAGCCAGCTCCTACAATGAGCAGTTCTTC. The rearrangement joins TRBV6-5 to TRBJ2-1, with 8 bases identical to TRBD2. Germline assignment: CDR1 MNHEY and CDR2 SVGAGI. The CDR3 spans 15 residues. Trimming removed 7 bases from V and 0 bases from J; junction bases left unmatched: 5.

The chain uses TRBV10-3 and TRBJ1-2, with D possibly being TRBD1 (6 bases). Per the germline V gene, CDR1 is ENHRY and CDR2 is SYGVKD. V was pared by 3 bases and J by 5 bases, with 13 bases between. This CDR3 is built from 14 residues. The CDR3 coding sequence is TGTGCCATCAGTGATTACAACAGGGCGTATGGCTACACCTTC. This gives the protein CAISDYNRAYGYTF.

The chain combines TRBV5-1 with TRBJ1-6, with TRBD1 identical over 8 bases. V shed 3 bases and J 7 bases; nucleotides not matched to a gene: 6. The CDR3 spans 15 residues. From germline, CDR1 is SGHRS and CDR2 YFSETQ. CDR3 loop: CASSSGQGGNSPLHF. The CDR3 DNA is TGCGCCAGCAGCTCAGGACAGGGTGGGAATTCACCCCTCCACTTT.

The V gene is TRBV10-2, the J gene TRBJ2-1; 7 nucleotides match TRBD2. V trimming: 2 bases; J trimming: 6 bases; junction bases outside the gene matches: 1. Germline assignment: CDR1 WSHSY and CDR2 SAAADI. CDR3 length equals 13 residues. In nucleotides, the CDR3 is TGCGCCAGCAGTGAGGGGAGGGTCAATGAGCAGTTCTTC. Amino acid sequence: CASSEGRVNEQFF.

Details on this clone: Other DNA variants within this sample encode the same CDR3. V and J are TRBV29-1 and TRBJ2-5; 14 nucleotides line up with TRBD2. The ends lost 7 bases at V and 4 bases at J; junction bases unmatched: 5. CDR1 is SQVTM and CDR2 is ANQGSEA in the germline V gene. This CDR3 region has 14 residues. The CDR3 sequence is CSGGLAGGGETQYF. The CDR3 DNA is TGCAGCGGCGGACTAGCGGGAGGTGGAGAGACCCAGTACTTC.

The CDR3 nucleotides are TGTGCCAGCAGCTTAGGGCAGGGCGTGAACACTGAAGCTTTCTTT. Translation gives CASSLGQGVNTEAFF. The chain combines TRBV7-9 with TRBJ1-1; weak D call: TRBD1 (5 bases). The CDR3 has 15 residues. Germline V gives CDR1 SEHNR, CDR2 FQNEAQ (reference sequence). The V gene lost 1 base and the J gene lost 0 bases, with 9 bases spanning the gap.

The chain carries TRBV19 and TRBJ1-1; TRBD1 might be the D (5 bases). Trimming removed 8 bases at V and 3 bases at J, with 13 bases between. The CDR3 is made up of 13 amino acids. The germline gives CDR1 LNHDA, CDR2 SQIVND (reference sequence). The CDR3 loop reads CASFRRGDTEAFF. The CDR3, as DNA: TGTGCCAGTTTCCGGCGGGGGGACACTGAAGCTTTCTTT.

The CDR3 spells CASLAGDRVGNTIYF. As DNA, the CDR3 is TGTGCCAGCTTGGCGGGGGACAGGGTTGGAAACACCATATATTTT. The chain links TRBV13 to TRBJ1-3; TRBD1 agrees at 9 bases. Germline CDR1 PRHDT, CDR2 FYEKMQ (reference sequence). The CDR3 sequence is 15 residues long. Unmatched junction bases numbered 8, after V lost 8 bases and J lost 3 bases.

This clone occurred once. The CDR3 sequence: CASRLTFAGGELFF. For the CDR3, the DNA is TGTGCCAGTAGGCTAACATTCGCGGGCGGGGAGCTGTTTTTT. J is TRBJ2-2 and V is TRBV19, with a tentative D call TRBD2 (5 bases). Trimming removed 6 bases at V and 7 bases at J, with 15 bases between. Germline CDR1 LNHDA, CDR2 SQIVND (reference sequence). The CDR3 spans 14 residues.

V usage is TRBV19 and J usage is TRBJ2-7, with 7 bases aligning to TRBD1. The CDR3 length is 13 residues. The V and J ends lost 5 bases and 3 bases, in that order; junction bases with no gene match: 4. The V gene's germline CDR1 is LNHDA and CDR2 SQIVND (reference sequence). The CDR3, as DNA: TGTGCCAGTAGTCCCCGGGACAGCTACGAGCAGTACTTC. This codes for CASSPRDSYEQYF.

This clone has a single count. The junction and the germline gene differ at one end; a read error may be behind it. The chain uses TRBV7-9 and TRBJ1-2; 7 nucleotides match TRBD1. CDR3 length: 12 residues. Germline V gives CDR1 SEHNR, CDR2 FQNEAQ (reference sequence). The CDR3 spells CASSHDRVYGAF. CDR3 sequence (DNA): TGTGCCAGCAGCCACGACAGGGTTTATGGCGCCTTC.

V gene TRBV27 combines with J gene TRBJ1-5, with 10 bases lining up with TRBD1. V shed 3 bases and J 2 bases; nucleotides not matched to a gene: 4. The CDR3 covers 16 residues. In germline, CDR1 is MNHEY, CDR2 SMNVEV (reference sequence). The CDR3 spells CASSLGTGDGNQPQHF. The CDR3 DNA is TGTGCCAGCAGTTTGGGGACAGGGGACGGCAATCAGCCCCAGCATTTT.

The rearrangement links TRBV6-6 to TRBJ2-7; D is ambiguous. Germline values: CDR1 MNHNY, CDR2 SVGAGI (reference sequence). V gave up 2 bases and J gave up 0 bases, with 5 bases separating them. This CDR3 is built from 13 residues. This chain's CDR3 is CASSYGTSYEQYF. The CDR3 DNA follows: TGTGCCAGCAGTTACGGAACCTCCTACGAGCAGTACTTC.

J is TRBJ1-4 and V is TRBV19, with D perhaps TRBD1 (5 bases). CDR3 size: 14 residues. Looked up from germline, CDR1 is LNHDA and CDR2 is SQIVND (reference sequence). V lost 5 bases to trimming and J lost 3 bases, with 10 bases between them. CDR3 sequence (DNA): TGTGCCAGTAGTGACCAGGGTTCTAATGAAAAACTGTTTTTT. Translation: CASSDQGSNEKLFF. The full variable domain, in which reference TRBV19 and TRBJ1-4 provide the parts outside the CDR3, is DGGITQSPKYLFRKEGQNVTLSCEQNLNHDAMYWYRQDPGQGLRLIYYSQIVNDFQKGDIAEGYSVSREKKESFPLTVTSAQKNPTAFYLCASSDQGSNEKLFFGSGTQLSVL.

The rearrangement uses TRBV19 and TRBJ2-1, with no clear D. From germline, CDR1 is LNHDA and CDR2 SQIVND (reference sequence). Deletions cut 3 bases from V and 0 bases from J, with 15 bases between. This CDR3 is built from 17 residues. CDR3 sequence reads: CASSIIAPTSSYNEQFF. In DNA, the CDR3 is TGTGCCAGTAGTATTATCGCGCCTACGAGCTCCTACAATGAGCAGTTCTTC. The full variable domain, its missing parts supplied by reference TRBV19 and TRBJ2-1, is DGGITQSPKYLFRKEGQNVTLSCEQNLNHDAMYWYRQDPGQGLRLIYYSQIVNDFQKGDIAEGYSVSREKKESFPLTVTSAQKNPTAFYLCASSIIAPTSSYNEQFFGPGTRLTVL.

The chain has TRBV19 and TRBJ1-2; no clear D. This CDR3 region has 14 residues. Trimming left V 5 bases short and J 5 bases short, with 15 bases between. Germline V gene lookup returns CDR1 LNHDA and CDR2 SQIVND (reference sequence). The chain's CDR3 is CASSPRAADYGYTF. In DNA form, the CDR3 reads TGTGCCAGTAGTCCAAGGGCGGCGGATTATGGCTACACCTTC.

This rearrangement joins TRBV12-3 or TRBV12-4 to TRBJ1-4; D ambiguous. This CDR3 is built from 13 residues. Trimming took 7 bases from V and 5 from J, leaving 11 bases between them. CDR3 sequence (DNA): TGTGCCAGCATGAGGCTGAGGAATGAAAAACTGTTTTTT. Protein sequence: CASMRLRNEKLFF.

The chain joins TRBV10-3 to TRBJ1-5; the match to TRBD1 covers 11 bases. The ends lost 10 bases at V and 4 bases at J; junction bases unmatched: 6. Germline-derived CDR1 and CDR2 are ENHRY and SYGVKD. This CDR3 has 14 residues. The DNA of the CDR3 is TGTGCCACCTCTGGACAGGGGGCTAATCAGCCCCAGCATTTT. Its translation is CATSGQGANQPQHF.

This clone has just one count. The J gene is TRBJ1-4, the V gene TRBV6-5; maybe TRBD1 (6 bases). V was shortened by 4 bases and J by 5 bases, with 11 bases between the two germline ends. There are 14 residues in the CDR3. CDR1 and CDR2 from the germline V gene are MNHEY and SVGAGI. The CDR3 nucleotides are TGTGCCAGCAGTTCTCCCAGGGGCAATGAAAAACTGTTTTTT. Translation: CASSSPRGNEKLFF.

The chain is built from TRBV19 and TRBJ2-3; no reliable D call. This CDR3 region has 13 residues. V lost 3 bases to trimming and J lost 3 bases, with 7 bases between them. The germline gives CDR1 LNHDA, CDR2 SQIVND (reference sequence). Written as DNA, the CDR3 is TGTGCCAGTAGTATGATTAGTACAGATACGCAGTATTTT. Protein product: CASSMISTDTQYF. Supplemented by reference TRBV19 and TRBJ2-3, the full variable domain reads DGGITQSPKYLFRKEGQNVTLSCEQNLNHDAMYWYRQDPGQGLRLIYYSQIVNDFQKGDIAEGYSVSREKKESFPLTVTSAQKNPTAFYLCASSMISTDTQYFGPGTRLTVL.

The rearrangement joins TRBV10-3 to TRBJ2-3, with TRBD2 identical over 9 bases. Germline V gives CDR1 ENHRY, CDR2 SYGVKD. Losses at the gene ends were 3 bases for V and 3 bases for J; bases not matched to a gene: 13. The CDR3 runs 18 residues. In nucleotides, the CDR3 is TGTGCCATCAGTGACCTAGCGGGAACACTAAGGGGAACAGATACGCAGTATTTT. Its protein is CAISDLAGTLRGTDTQYF.

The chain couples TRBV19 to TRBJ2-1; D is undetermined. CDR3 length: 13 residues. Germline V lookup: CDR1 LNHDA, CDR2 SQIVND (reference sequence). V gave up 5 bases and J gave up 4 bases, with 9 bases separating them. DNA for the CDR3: TGTGCCAGTAGTTCCACAGAGTACAATGAGCAGTTCTTC. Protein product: CASSSTEYNEQFF.

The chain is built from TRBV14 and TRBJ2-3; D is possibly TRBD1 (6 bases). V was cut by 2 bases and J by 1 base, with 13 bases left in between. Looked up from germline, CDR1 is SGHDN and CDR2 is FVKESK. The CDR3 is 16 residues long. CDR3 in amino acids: CASSQPATGRTDTQYF. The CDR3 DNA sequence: TGTGCCAGCAGCCAACCCGCTACAGGGCGCACAGATACGCAGTATTTT.

The CDR3 is CASSKLSGANVLTF. DNA for the CDR3: TGTGCCAGCAGCAAGTTATCTGGGGCCAACGTCCTGACTTTC. J is TRBJ2-6 and V is TRBV7-2, with D unclear. V was shortened by 5 bases and J by 1 base, with 6 bases between the two germline ends. The CDR3 is 14 amino acids. In germline, CDR1 is SGHTA, CDR2 FQGNSA.

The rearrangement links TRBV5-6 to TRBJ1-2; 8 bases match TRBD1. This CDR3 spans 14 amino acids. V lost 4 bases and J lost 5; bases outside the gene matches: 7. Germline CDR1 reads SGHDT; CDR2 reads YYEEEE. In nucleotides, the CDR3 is TGTGCCAGCAGCGCCGGGGACAGGAATTATGGCTACACCTTC. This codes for CASSAGDRNYGYTF.